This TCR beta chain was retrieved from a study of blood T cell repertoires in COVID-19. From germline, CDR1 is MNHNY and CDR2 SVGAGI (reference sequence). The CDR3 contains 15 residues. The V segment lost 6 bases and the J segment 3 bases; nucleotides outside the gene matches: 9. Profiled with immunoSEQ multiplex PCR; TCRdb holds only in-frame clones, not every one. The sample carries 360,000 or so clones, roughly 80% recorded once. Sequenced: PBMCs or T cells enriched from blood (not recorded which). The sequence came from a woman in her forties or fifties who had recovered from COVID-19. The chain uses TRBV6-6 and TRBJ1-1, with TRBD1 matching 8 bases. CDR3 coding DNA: TGTGCCAGCAGGTACCAGGGGGCGCCGGACACTGAAGCTTTCTTT. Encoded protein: CASRYQGAPDTEAFF.